The TCR beta chain under discussion was sequenced for a study of blood T cell repertoires in COVID-19. In the study overall: Acute and convalescent COVID-19 specimens originated in the United States, Italy and Spain.

In the original processing: For nucleated cells, counts were estimated from reference gene primer amplification. Data came from immunoSEQ multiplex PCR; TCRdb stores just in-frame clones and leaves some out. Clone size and V and J calls were adopted from that table, with D and trimming inferred from the DNA. There are some 100,000 clones in the sample; 80% to 90% occur only once, and approximately 13% lies in the top ten. CDR3 length equals 15 residues. V was shortened by 6 bases and J by 5 bases, with 19 bases between the two germline ends. The germline V gene has CDR1 MNHNY and CDR2 SVGAGI (reference sequence).

Material: peripheral blood. This chain connects TRBV6-6 to TRBJ2-5, with D perhaps TRBD1 (5 bases). The receptor was isolated from a human donor in a cohort sampled during active COVID-19. The CDR3 loop reads CASSFNLRDSETQYF. The CDR3, as DNA: TGTGCCAGCAGCTTCAATCTCAGGGATAGCGAGACCCAGTACTTC.